This TCR beta chain stems from a study of graft-versus-host responses after intestinal transplantation. Study context: Every recipient had anti-thymocyte globulin induction and three to four years of tacrolimus plus steroids. General study points: Some GvH clones appeared in ileal mucosa or blood before recipient bone marrow. An association linked early post-transplant HvG declines with peak circulating GvH clone levels.

Germline lookup yields CDR1 SGHRS and CDR2 YFSETQ. V dropped 5 bases and J dropped 1; count of bases not matched to a gene: 7. This CDR3 has 16 amino acids. The data were produced by immunoSEQ multiplex PCR, yet TCRdb's version contains in-frame clones alone and is incomplete. The sample has nearly 4,500 clones, 76% seen once. For this clone: Antigen specificity is unknown.

Graft material was processed, releasing intraepithelial and lamina propria lymphocytes. This TCR derives from a human patient who received an intestinal transplant, so some T cells may come from the graft donor. The sample here was ileum tissue, taken approximately 51 weeks after intestinal transplantation. The V and J genes are TRBV5-1 and TRBJ2-5, with TRBD2 matching 11 bases. CDR3 DNA sequence: TGCGCCAGCAGTTGGAATAGCGGGGGGGCCCAAGAGACCCAGTACTTC. This encodes CASSWNSGGAQETQYF. Drawing the rest from reference TRBV5-1 and TRBJ2-5, the complete variable domain is KAGVTQTPRYLIKTRGQQVTLSCSPISGHRSVSWYQQTPGQGLQFLFEYFSETQRNKGNFPGRFSGRQFSNSRSEMNVSTLELGDSALYLCASSWNSGGAQETQYFGPGTRLLVL.